The clone carrying this T cell receptor (beta chain) came up a few times. Its antigen remains unidentified. From germline, CDR1 is SNHLY and CDR2 FYNNEI. The CDR3 runs 14 residues. The ends were cut back, 10 bases at V and 0 bases at J, with 13 bases in the middle. This record belongs to a study of T cell repertoires in cytomegalovirus infection. TCRdb passed the reads through MiXCR, listing each CDR3 protein once. Counted here are 680,000 or so distinct CDR3 sequences, 30% to 35% occurring once; the ten biggest clones make up roughly 20%. This TCR came from a human donor in good health (CMV status not recorded). Some clones in this sample may be carry-over from other donors' samples. The chain carries TRBV2 and TRBJ1-5; no clear D. Sequenced material: cultured PBMCs, taken from culture after CMV antigen stimulation. This CDR3 is CATNAAYSNQPQHF. For the CDR3, the DNA is TGTGCCACCAATGCTGCCTATAGCAATCAGCCCCAGCATTTT. Combining the CDR3 with reference TRBV2 and TRBJ1-5 gives the whole variable domain EPEVTQTPSHQVTQMGQEVILRCVPISNHLYFYWYRQILGQKVEFLVSFYNNEISEKSEIFDDQFSVERPDGSNFTLKIRSTKLEDSAMYFCATNAAYSNQPQHFGDGTRLSIL.